These 26 T cell receptor beta chains share one sample of origin, sequenced in a study of blood T cell repertoires in COVID-19 (dated by TCRdb to about 2020). The protocol used for the library was the immunoSEQ multiplex PCR assay. TCRdb obtained this table from immuneACCESS and retained in-frame rearrangements with V and J assigned. These tables miss some clones; where compared with another copy, unresolved V genes account for less than half of the shortfall, and the remainder is unexplained. Across this sample there are 59,000 or so clones, with roughly 93% seen only once. The ten biggest clones cover around 1.5% of the sample. The specimen sequenced was peripheral blood. The receptors stem from a human donor in a cohort sampled during active COVID-19.

This rearrangement joins TRBV11-3 to TRBJ2-5; 7 bases fit TRBD1. V shed 3 bases and J 3 bases; nucleotides not matched to a gene: 7. The length of the CDR3 is 15 residues. Germline CDR1 and CDR2: SGHNT and YENEEA. CDR3 amino acids: CASSFSGTGEETQYF. For the CDR3, the DNA is TGTGCCAGCAGCTTTTCGGGTACAGGGGAAGAGACCCAGTACTTC.

The V and J genes are TRBV11-2 and TRBJ2-1; D gene ambiguous. This CDR3 contains 15 residues. Trimming took 2 bases from V and 0 from J, leaving 8 bases between them. Germline V gene sequence: CDR1 SGHAT, CDR2 FQNNGV. The CDR3 protein is CASSLQRSSYNEQFF. For the CDR3, the DNA is TGTGCCAGCAGCTTACAGAGGAGCTCCTACAATGAGCAGTTCTTC.

The chain recombines TRBV3-1 (or the pseudogene TRBV3-2) with TRBJ2-1, with a possible D match to TRBD1 (6 bases). Trimming took off 4 bases at V and 10 bases at J, with 11 bases between the two ends. CDR1 is LGHDT and CDR2 is YNNKEL in the germline V gene (reference sequence). CDR3 length: 12 amino acids. The CDR3 region is CASSLEGTEQFF. DNA of the CDR3: TGTGCCAGCAGCCTAGAGGGGACAGAGCAGTTCTTC.

Only one count was recorded for this clone. CDR3 nucleotides: TGTGCCACCACCGCCCCGAGTACCGACGAGCAGTACTTC. Amino acid sequence: CATTAPSTDEQYF. J is TRBJ2-7 and V is TRBV18; D ambiguous. This CDR3 comprises 13 residues. V was clipped by 10 bases and J by 5 bases, with 18 bases between them. Germline CDR1 reads KGHSH; CDR2 reads LQKENI.

The rearrangement joins TRBV24-1 to TRBJ2-1; TRBD2 is a possible D gene (7 bases). Deletions cut 4 bases from V and 7 bases from J, with 16 bases between. Germline V CDR1 and CDR2: KGHDR, SFDVKD. The CDR3 spans 15 residues. Here the CDR3 reads CATSDHGLGGNEQFF. The CDR3, as DNA: TGTGCCACCAGTGACCATGGACTAGGGGGAAATGAGCAGTTCTTC.

A few counts support this clone. The gene calls are TRBV7-2 and TRBJ1-4; 7 bases are a match to TRBD1. J was trimmed by 8 bases and V by 7 bases; bases with no gene match: 13. This CDR3 spans 15 amino acids. CDR1 and CDR2 from the germline V gene are SGHTA and FQGNSA. The CDR3 nucleotides are TGTGCCAGCAACCCCTCGGGGACAGTGGGGGAAAAACTGTTTTTT. Protein sequence: CASNPSGTVGEKLFF.

CDR3 protein: CASSFGFSSVYEQYF. CDR3 in DNA: TGTGCCAGCAGCTTTGGCTTTTCTAGCGTTTACGAGCAGTACTTC. The rearrangement joins TRBV5-4 to TRBJ2-7; D might be TRBD2 (6 bases). Germline V lookup: CDR1 SGHNT, CDR2 YYREEE (reference sequence). The CDR3 is 15 residues long. V lost 2 bases and J lost 4, with 16 bases in between.

The genes are TRBV6-5 and TRBJ2-4, with TRBD1 as a possible D gene (5 bases). The CDR3 consists of 15 residues. Germline V gene sequence: CDR1 MNHEY, CDR2 SVGAGI. Trimming took 6 bases from V and 2 from J, leaving 14 bases between them. Written as DNA, the CDR3 is TGTGCCAGCAGAACCGACCAGGGTCCCAAAAACATTCAGTACTTC. It encodes CASRTDQGPKNIQYF.

This chain links TRBV27 with TRBJ1-4, with D hard to call. V was shortened by 6 bases and J by 6 bases, with 11 bases between the two germline ends. CDR3 length: 13 residues. Germline CDR1 MNHEY, CDR2 SMNVEV (reference sequence). The CDR3 protein is CASSPRGYEKLFF. The CDR3, as DNA: TGTGCCAGCAGCCCCCGGGGTTATGAAAAACTGTTTTTT.

V and J are TRBV19 and TRBJ1-4; D unresolved. Trimming took off 5 bases at V and 7 bases at J, with 8 bases between the two ends. The germline V gene encodes CDR1 LNHDA and CDR2 SQIVND (reference sequence). The CDR3 runs 12 residues. The CDR3 spells CASSPRTEKLFF. The CDR3 nucleotides are TGTGCCAGTAGTCCCAGAACTGAAAAACTGTTTTTT. Full variable domain (remainder filled in from reference TRBV19 and TRBJ1-4): DGGITQSPKYLFRKEGQNVTLSCEQNLNHDAMYWYRQDPGQGLRLIYYSQIVNDFQKGDIAEGYSVSREKKESFPLTVTSAQKNPTAFYLCASSPRTEKLFFGSGTQLSVL.

The chain employs TRBV28 and TRBJ2-3; 7 bases fit TRBD2. The CDR3 contains 16 residues. V shed 4 bases and J 1 base; nucleotides not matched to a gene: 8. CDR1 and CDR2 (germline): MDHEN, SYDVKM. The CDR3 DNA follows: TGTGCCAGCAGTTCTTATGGCGGGAGCGGCACAGATACGCAGTATTTT. This encodes CASSSYGGSGTDTQYF.

The gene calls are TRBV7-8 and TRBJ1-2, with D possibly TRBD1 on 6 matching bases. This CDR3 is built from 14 residues. V lost 4 bases, J lost 8 bases, and 17 bases lay in between. Germline loops: CDR1 SGHVS, CDR2 FQNEAQ. The CDR3 nucleotides read TGTGCCAGCAGCTCTAACAGGGAAAGAGGGGGCTACACCTTC. It encodes CASSSNRERGGYTF. Full variable domain (missing parts from reference TRBV7-8 and TRBJ1-2): GAGVSQSPRYKVAKRGQDVALRCDPISGHVSLFWYQQALGQGPEFLTYFQNEAQLDKSGLPSDRFFAERPEGSVSTLKIQRTQQEDSAVYLCASSSNRERGGYTFGSGTRLTVV.

The chain employs TRBV3-1 (or the pseudogene TRBV3-2) and TRBJ2-1; 7 nucleotides agree with TRBD2. The CDR3 runs to 17 residues. Per germline, CDR1 LGHDT and CDR2 YNNKEL (reference sequence). Trimming removed 1 base from V and 6 bases from J; junction bases left unmatched: 12. This CDR3 is CASSQVNRSSGVNEQFF. The CDR3 DNA reads as TGTGCCAGCAGCCAAGTAAACAGGTCTAGCGGAGTCAATGAGCAGTTCTTC.

This clone came up once. The chain has TRBV5-1 and TRBJ2-7; a weak D match, TRBD2 (5 bases). Trimming removed 0 bases from V and 4 bases from J, with 14 bases in between. CDR1 SGHRS and CDR2 YFSETQ come from the germline V gene. The CDR3 is 15 residues long. The CDR3 sequence is CASSLVAEVLYEQYF. For the CDR3, the DNA is TGCGCCAGCAGCTTGGTTGCGGAGGTTCTTTACGAGCAGTACTTC.

This clone has a single count. This rearrangement joins TRBV7-3 to TRBJ1-6, with 8 nucleotides matching TRBD1. The CDR3 loop spans 13 amino acids. Germline CDR1 is SGHTA and CDR2 is FQGTGA. The V and J ends lost 2 bases and 10 bases, in that order; junction bases with no gene match: 1. The CDR3 sequence is CASSLDRGSPLHF. Here the CDR3 DNA reads TGTGCCAGCAGCTTAGACAGGGGCTCACCCCTCCACTTT.

The chain joins TRBV4-3 to TRBJ2-7; TRBD1 agrees at 7 bases. The germline CDR1 and CDR2 sequences are LGHNA and YSLEER. The CDR3 is 15 amino acids. Trimming removed 4 bases from V and 4 bases from J; junction bases left unmatched: 10. The CDR3 region has the DNA TGCGCCAGCAGCCTCGGCACAGGGGCAGCTTACGAGCAGTACTTC. Translating it yields CASSLGTGAAYEQYF.

In its sample, this clone was seen a few times. CDR3 sequence (DNA): TGTGCCAGCAGTTCAGGGGGCTATAATTCACCCCTCCACTTT. Encoded protein: CASSSGGYNSPLHF. The rearrangement joins TRBV27 to TRBJ1-6; 7 bases fit TRBD1. The V gene's germline CDR1 is MNHEY and CDR2 SMNVEV (reference sequence). Trimming at V came to 4 bases and at J to 3 bases, leaving 0 bases not matched to a gene. This CDR3 has 14 residues.

J is TRBJ2-7 and V is TRBV20-1; tentatively, D is TRBD2 (5 bases). CDR1 is DFQATT and CDR2 is SNEGSKA in the germline V gene (reference sequence). This CDR3 spans 11 amino acids. The V end was cut by 3 bases, the J end by 3 bases, with 6 bases between. CDR3 region: CSARRDYEQYF. The CDR3 nucleotides read TGCAGTGCTAGGAGGGACTACGAGCAGTACTTC.

The sample holds one count of this clone. This rearrangement joins TRBV18 to TRBJ2-7; 7 nucleotides align to TRBD1. CDR3 length: 13 residues. The V gene's germline CDR1 is KGHSH and CDR2 LQKENI. V was clipped by 5 bases and J by 7 bases; unmatched bases: 8. The CDR3 is CASSTGATREQYF. In DNA, the CDR3 is TGTGCCAGCTCAACAGGGGCCACTCGGGAGCAGTACTTC.

This chain joins TRBV6-5 and TRBJ1-1; the match to TRBD1 covers 11 bases. This CDR3 region has 13 residues. Per germline, CDR1 MNHEY and CDR2 SVGAGI. The V and J ends lost 5 bases and 5 bases, in that order; junction bases with no gene match: 1. The chain's CDR3 is CASSRDRGTEAFF. The CDR3 DNA follows: TGTGCCAGCAGTCGGGACAGGGGGACTGAAGCTTTCTTT.

This clone came up a few times. The chain uses TRBV7-2 and TRBJ2-3; D is perhaps TRBD2 (5 bases). Germline CDR1 and CDR2: SGHTA and FQGNSA. Between the trimmed V and J ends, which lost 1 base and 6 bases, there was a span of 11 bases. The CDR3 contains 14 residues. The CDR3 sequence is CASSLVSTMDTQYF. CDR3 coding DNA: TGTGCCAGCAGCTTAGTTTCGACTATGGATACGCAGTATTTT.

This clone was seen a few times. This chain joins TRBV4-3 and TRBJ1-4; 7 positions agree with TRBD1. Germline trimming cut 1 base from V and 5 bases from J; bases unmatched to any gene: 4. The CDR3 has 15 residues. Germline V gene sequence: CDR1 LGHNA, CDR2 YSLEER. The CDR3 DNA reads TGCGCCAGCAGCCAAGCTAACAGGGGAAATGAAAAACTGTTTTTT. Residues: CASSQANRGNEKLFF.

This chain joins TRBV6-4 and TRBJ1-6; no definite D call. The ends were cut back, 8 bases at V and 10 bases at J, with 21 bases in the middle. The CDR3 contains 15 residues. CDR1 and CDR2 (germline): MRHNA, SNTAGT. CDR3 residues: CASRPRSARNSPLHF. CDR3 DNA: TGTGCCAGCCGACCCAGATCGGCCAGGAACTCACCCCTCCACTTT.

The gene calls are TRBV6-5 and TRBJ2-7; maybe TRBD1 (6 bases). This CDR3 has 15 amino acids. Germline V CDR1 and CDR2: MNHEY, SVGAGI. The V and J ends lost 6 bases and 0 bases respectively, with 15 bases between them. DNA for the CDR3: TGTGCCAGCAGCAGGCGGCAGGGGAGCTCCTACGAGCAGTACTTC. Amino acid sequence: CASSRRQGSSYEQYF.

The chain has TRBV6-1 and TRBJ1-5; 8 bases are shared with TRBD1. This CDR3 is 14 amino acids long. With V trimmed by 3 bases and J by 6 bases, 4 bases remained unmatched. Germline loops: CDR1 MNHNS, CDR2 SASEGT. The CDR3 DNA sequence: TGTGCCAGCAGTGAGGCAGGGGGCCGTCAGCCCCAGCATTTT. Translating it yields CASSEAGGRQPQHF.

The CDR3 region has the DNA TGTGCCAGCAGTTTACGACTAGCGGGAGGTTACAATGAGCAGTTCTTC. Encoded protein: CASSLRLAGGYNEQFF. The chain has TRBV27 and TRBJ2-1, with TRBD2 identical over 13 bases. The CDR3 extends over 16 amino acids. CDR1 and CDR2 (germline): MNHEY, SMNVEV (reference sequence). The junction had 2 bases not matched to a gene; V was cut back by 2 bases and J by 4 bases.